This T cell receptor (beta chain) came from a study of identical twins (dated by TCRdb to 2016 to 2018). In the study overall: TCR alpha and beta repertoires from monozygotic twins, unrelated adults of various ages and cord blood were deep-sequenced to test whether fetal clonotypes persist. Replicate twin experiments were performed at different times using different library preparation protocols to rule out contamination. Broader findings and caveats from the paper: Because the same donors could not be followed over many years, conclusions were based on cross-sectional statistical analysis. Compared with coincidental sharing between unrelated individuals, out-of-frame TCR alpha sequences shared between twins had an excess of sequences with low generation probability. In monozygotic twins, recombination models systematically underestimated out-of-frame TCR alpha sharing, but the models matched the sharing seen between unrelated individuals. The excess sharing between twins in beta out-of-frame sequences was weaker because fewer shared sequences reduced the signal-to-noise ratio. Abundant cord blood beta clonotypes carried fewer insertions; young adult naive repertoires showed a weaker similar trend, while memory repertoires showed none. Invariant T cells such as MAIT and iNKT could partly confound zero-insertion analyses, though diverse VJ usage argued against this for most clonotypes.

This clonotype was seen a few times. Its recognized antigen is unknown. No qualities accompany the bases; no much larger clone lies one base away. The receptor library was made with 5' RACE. The sequencing machine was an Illumina HiSeq 2000. A universal primer binding site was introduced by template switching, and a unique molecular identifier was present in the final cDNA, enabling accurate counting of TCR cDNA molecules. First-strand cDNA for TCR alpha and beta chains was synthesized from specific primers in the conserved constant-segment region. Each cDNA library was double barcoded, with a SMART-Mk sample barcode plus Illumina barcodes, to control for contamination. TruSeq adapter sequences along with Illumina sample barcodes were introduced in two successive PCR steps. The TCR alpha and beta cDNA libraries were sequenced on the Illumina HiSeq platform using custom primers. As for the original processing: MiGEC processed the raw reads to extract unique molecular identifiers, while MiXCR was used to determine the CDR3 positions. Recombination models were inferred per individual with the repgenHMM and IGoR tools using an EM algorithm. The analysis of shared clonotypes was done with the tcR package in R, with sharing normalized by the product of cloneset sizes. Out-of-frame nonproductive sequences were analyzed to study raw recombination free of thymic and clonal selection effects. TCRdb handled the public reads itself, with Q25 trimming in fastp and clone calling in MiXCR, and kept productive beta chains. Rows with one shared CDR3 protein collapse into an entry with the most common genes and DNA. Here the V and J calls rest on TCRdb's processing, not on the authors' analysis. The sample contains roughly 240,000 distinct CDR3 sequences, about 7% of them found a single time. The ten top clones hold around 3.4% of the sample.

Only healthy Caucasian donors were included. Three pairs of female monozygotic twins, all aged 18 to 29 years, were included in the twin cohort. Miltenyi CD45RO+ enrichment and human naive T-cell isolation kits were used to isolate memory (CD45RO+) and naive T cells from PBMC. CDR1 and CDR2, per the germline V gene, are SGHRS and YFSETQ. Relative to germline, V is 4 bases shorter and J is 4 bases shorter, with 11 bases between their ends. There are 13 amino acids in the CDR3, from cysteine to phenylalanine inclusive. This entry keeps only the CDR3 DNA: 39 bases, framed from base 1. These data were likewise used in another study, on yellow fever vaccine responses in identical twins. In that second paper, the authors write: The T cell response to vaccination in identical twins was reported by the authors to appear partly convergent and partly personalized. In identical twins, the study followed T cell clones that responded to the vaccine with precision.

In this chain, TRBV5-1 is recombined with TRBJ1-2, with no confident D gene call. The clonotype comes from a woman younger than 35 in good health. The sample was memory (CD45RO+) T cells sorted from blood. Sample cell subset or site, as interpreted from the label and publication: CD45RO+ enriched T cells. Here the CDR3 is given as CASSQNYGYGYTF. The DNA sequence reads TGCGCCAGCAGCCAAAACTATGGCTATGGCTACACCTTC. The full variable domain, completed from the reference TRBV5-1 and TRBJ1-2 proteins outside the CDR3, reads KAGVTQTPRYLIKTRGQQVTLSCSPISGHRSVSWYQQTPGQGLQFLFEYFSETQRNKGNFPGRFSGRQFSNSRSEMNVSTLELGDSALYLCASSQNYGYGYTFGSGTRLTVV.